This TCR beta chain stems from a study of beta chain features in type 1 diabetes. Looking at the study overall: The patient and healthy donor groups were comparable for age, gender and cell yields.

Study results and caveats: Among patients with Type 1 diabetes, TCRB CDR3s were moderately but significantly shorter in every one of the four CD4+ subsets.

Turning to this clone: What it binds is unknown.

V was pared by 4 bases and J by 5 bases, with 7 bases of the junction left unmatched. CDR3 size: 14 residues. Germline CDR1 SGHRS, CDR2 YFSETQ. Expressed TCRB transcripts were sequenced, since all the RNA that had been isolated was reverse transcribed. Using immunoSEQ multiplex PCR, the repertoire was profiled, and TCRdb retains in-frame clones only, with some absent. The profile shows over 300,000 clones, approximately 9.9% of them singletons. The chain joins TRBV5-1 to TRBJ1-1; 8 bases line up with TRBD1. Sequencing used central memory CD4+ T cells from blood. The receptor comes from a man aged 25-45 years with type 1 diabetes. The CDR3 spells CASSATGVGTEAFF. The CDR3 nucleotides are TGCGCCAGCAGCGCGACAGGGGTGGGGACTGAAGCTTTCTTT.